Described below is a single T cell receptor beta chain sequence and its context. PCR amplification relied on 60 Vbeta primers (plus 13 Jbeta primers). Sequencing used immunoSEQ multiplex PCR; TCRdb keeps in-frame clones, though not all of them. The table lists roughly 160,000 clones, roughly 80% of them singletons, with around 8% in the top ten. The source of the sample is a study of cytomegalovirus exposure and HLA in healthy donors. V was cut by 3 bases and J by 8 bases, with 20 bases left in between. Germline assignment: CDR1 SGHKS and CDR2 YYEKEE (reference sequence). The CDR3 is 15 residues long.

The rearrangement joins TRBV5-5 to TRBJ1-1; the D gene is possibly TRBD1 (6 bases). The sequenced sample was PBMCs. The TCR originated in a male donor in good health and CMV-seropositive. CDR3 coding DNA: TGTGCCAGCAGCTGGGTAGCGACAGGACAAGGGGAAGCTTTCTTT. Translation gives CASSWVATGQGEAFF.